Listed below are T cell receptor beta chains from one sample, sequenced in a study of graft-versus-host responses after intestinal transplantation. Using immunoSEQ multiplex PCR, the repertoire was profiled, and TCRdb retains in-frame clones only, with some absent. The sample shows 20,000 to 30,000 clones, 90% of them seen only once. Here the sequenced sample was PBMCs, taken approximately 39 days after intestinal transplant. The receptor set was obtained from a human patient who received an intestinal transplant, so some T cells may come from the graft donor. CDR3s include the opening cysteine and the closing phenylalanine or tryptophan. Fields, in order: D gene, clone size, J gene, V gene, CDR3 DNA, CDR3 protein. D genes are given only for firm matches. Clone size is stated in some rows and not others, as once, few, many or a class when expanded.

TRBD2,.,TRBJ2-7,TRBV25-1,TGTGCCAGCAGTGAATCAAAGCGGGGAATACTGGAGCAGTACTTC,CASSESKRGILEQYF
.,.,TRBJ2-2,TRBV6-5,TGTGCCAGCAGTTACAGCCAGGTCATAGGCGGGGAGCTGTTTTTT,CASSYSQVIGGELFF
.,.,TRBJ2-3,TRBV4-1,TGCGCCAGCAGCCAAGCAGCTCCCCGGGGATACACAGATACGCAGTATTTT,CASSQAAPRGYTDTQYF
TRBD1,.,TRBJ2-7,TRBV10-3,TGTGCCATCAGTAGGAAACCGGGACAGGTCCTTCGGCAGTACTTC,CAISRKPGQVLRQYF
.,.,TRBJ1-5,TRBV27,TGTGCCAGCAGTTGGTATGCCGATCAGCCCCAGCATTTT,CASSWYADQPQHF
TRBD2,.,TRBJ2-1,TRBV7-6,TGTGCCAGCAGCTTAACGACCGGACTAGCGGTAGAACCCCATAACTACAATGAGCAGTTCTTC,CASSLTTGLAVEPHNYNEQFF
TRBD2,.,TRBJ2-5,TRBV28,TGTGCCAGCCTGGGACTAGCGGGACGAGAGACCCAGTACTTC,CASLGLAGRETQYF
.,.,TRBJ1-3,TRBV11-2,TGTGCCAGCAGCTATGTCGGAGGGTTGAGAAACACCATATATTTT,CASSYVGGLRNTIYF
.,.,TRBJ1-2,TRBV7-2,TGTGCCAGCAGCTTAAGTGGGCCGGATGATAACTATGGCTACACCTTC,CASSLSGPDDNYGYTF
TRBD1,once,TRBJ2-7,TRBV4-1,TGCGCCAGCAGCCAGGACAGGGGGTACGAGCAGTACTTC,CASSQDRGYEQYF
.,.,TRBJ2-7,TRBV7-8,TGTGCCAGCAGCCCGGGCCCTCCCTACGAGCAGTACTTC,CASSPGPPYEQYF
.,.,TRBJ2-3,TRBV7-2,TGTGCCAGCAGCTTACTGCCCCTCGATACGCAGTATTTT,CASSLLPLDTQYF
.,.,TRBJ2-3,TRBV5-2,TGTGCCAGCAGCCAACCCCCTGCGGGAGGAGAGTCAGATACGCAGTATTTT,CASSQPPAGGESDTQYF
.,few,TRBJ1-3,TRBV5-6,TGTGCCAGCAGCTTGGTGCAGGGCTCTGGAAACACCATATATTTT,CASSLVQGSGNTIYF
TRBD2,.,TRBJ2-1,TRBV5-1,TGCGCCAGCAGACTAAACAATGCGGGAGCCTACAATGAGCAGTTCTTC,CASRLNNAGAYNEQFF
TRBD1,.,TRBJ1-3,TRBV9,TGTGCCAGCAGCCCACGTACAGGGGCTGGAAACACCATATATTTT,CASSPRTGAGNTIYF
TRBD2,.,TRBJ2-2,TRBV6-5,TGTGCCAGCAGTTGGTTTAGCGGGATGGGGGAGCTGTTTTTT,CASSWFSGMGELFF
.,.,TRBJ1-2,TRBV7-3,TGTGCCAGCAGCCCTACAGGGAGGGGAAACTATGGCTACACCTTC,CASSPTGRGNYGYTF
.,.,TRBJ2-7,TRBV7-9,TGTGCCAGCAGCTTTGGGACGAACTACGAGCAGTACTTC,CASSFGTNYEQYF
.,.,TRBJ1-1,TRBV6-1,TGTGCCAGCAGTGAAGGTCTGGGCCCGAACACTGAAGCTTTCTTT,CASSEGLGPNTEAFF
.,once,TRBJ2-1,TRBV18,TGTGCCAGCTCACCAAGGCAAGGTAGCCCCGTGTTCTTC,CASSPRQGSPVFF
TRBD1,once,TRBJ2-7,TRBV9,TGTGCCAGCAGCCTAGGGACAGGGATCTACGAGCAGTACTTC,CASSLGTGIYEQYF
.,.,TRBJ2-1,TRBV9,TGTGCCAGCAGCCCGAGACTGTCGTACTCCTACAATGAGCAGTTCTTC,CASSPRLSYSYNEQFF
.,.,TRBJ1-5,TRBV4-1,TGCGCCAGCAGCCACCTACAGGGTAATCAGCCCCAGCATTTT,CASSHLQGNQPQHF
.,.,TRBJ1-5,TRBV27,TGTGCCAGCAGTTTGTTGGGTTTCAATCAGCCCCAGCATTTT,CASSLLGFNQPQHF
.,.,TRBJ2-7,TRBV7-8,TGTGCCAGCAGCCCTAGACTAGAAACCTACGAGCAGTACTTC,CASSPRLETYEQYF
TRBD1,.,TRBJ1-1,TRBV19,TGTGCCAGTAGTATAGGCACAGGGGGATGGACTGAAGCTTTCTTT,CASSIGTGGWTEAFF
TRBD2,.,TRBJ2-3,TRBV5-4,TGTGCCAGCAGCTTGGCCCTAGCGGGCCCCAGGGATACGCAGTATTTT,CASSLALAGPRDTQYF
TRBD2,.,TRBJ2-1,TRBV12-5,TGTGCTAGTGGTTTGGTACTCACGGGGGCTAGCGGGAACGACAATGAGCAGTTCTTC,CASGLVLTGASGNDNEQFF
TRBD1,.,TRBJ1-4,TRBV4-1,TGCGCCAGCAGCCAAGGACTCGACAGGGGGTATGAAAAACTGTTTTTT,CASSQGLDRGYEKLFF
.,.,TRBJ1-2,TRBV5-6,TGTGCCAGCAGCGTCGGGGTGGGGGGCTACACCTTC,CASSVGVGGYTF
TRBD1,.,TRBJ1-3,TRBV11-2,TGTGCCAGCAGCTCCCGGGACAGCTCTGGAAACACCATATATTTT,CASSSRDSSGNTIYF
.,.,TRBJ1-1,TRBV27,TGTGCCAGCAGTTTAGCGGTAGGGACGATTGAAGCTTTCTTT,CASSLAVGTIEAFF
.,.,TRBJ2-5,TRBV10-1,TGCGCCAGCAGTCCCCAGGGAATGGGCACCCAGTACTTC,CASSPQGMGTQYF
TRBD1,.,TRBJ2-7,TRBV6-1,TGTGCCAGCAGTGCCGGGACAGGGGGCATCTACGAGCAGTACTTC,CASSAGTGGIYEQYF
.,.,TRBJ1-5,TRBV10-3,TGTGCCATCAGTGAGCATCAGGGGAGCAATCAGCCCCAGCATTTT,CAISEHQGSNQPQHF
.,once,TRBJ2-1,TRBV7-3,TGTGCCAGCAGCCCAGGACAGCCCGGCTACAATGAGCAGTTCTTC,CASSPGQPGYNEQFF
TRBD2,.,TRBJ2-5,TRBV27,TGTGCCAGCAGTTCGAGCGGGGGAGGAGAGACCCAGTACTTC,CASSSSGGGETQYF
.,.,TRBJ2-7,TRBV4-2,TGTGCCAGCAGCCAAGATACGGGTCTTAGCTCCTACGAGCAGTACTTC,CASSQDTGLSSYEQYF
TRBD2,.,TRBJ2-1,TRBV29-1,TGCAGCGTTGAAGTCCCTAGCGGGAAACTGGATGAGCAGTTCTTC,CSVEVPSGKLDEQFF
.,once,TRBJ2-7,TRBV7-8,TGTGCCAGCAGCTTAGGGATAATCCTGGGCTCCCTCGTGTACTTC,CASSLGIILGSLVYF
TRBD2,.,TRBJ2-2,TRBV27,TGTGCCAGCAGCCTAAACTCGCTAGCGGGGGTCAACACCGGGGAGCTGTTTTTT,CASSLNSLAGVNTGELFF
TRBD2,.,TRBJ2-1,TRBV28,TGTGCCAACGGACTAGCGGGAGGGGGTGAGCAGTTCTTC,CANGLAGGGEQFF